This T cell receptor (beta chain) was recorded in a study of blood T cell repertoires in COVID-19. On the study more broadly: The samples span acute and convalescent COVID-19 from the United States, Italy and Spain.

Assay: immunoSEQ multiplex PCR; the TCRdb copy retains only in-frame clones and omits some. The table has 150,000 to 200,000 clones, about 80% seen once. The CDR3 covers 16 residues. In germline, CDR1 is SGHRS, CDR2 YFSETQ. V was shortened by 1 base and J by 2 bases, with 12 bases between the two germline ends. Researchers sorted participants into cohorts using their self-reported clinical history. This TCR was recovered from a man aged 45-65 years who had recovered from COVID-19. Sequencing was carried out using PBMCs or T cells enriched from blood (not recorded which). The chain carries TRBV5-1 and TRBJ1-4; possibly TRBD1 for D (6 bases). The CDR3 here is CASSLQGPGTNEKLFF. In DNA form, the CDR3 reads TGCGCCAGCAGCTTGCAGGGGCCGGGGACTAATGAAAAACTGTTTTTT. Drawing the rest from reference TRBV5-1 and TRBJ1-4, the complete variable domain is KAGVTQTPRYLIKTRGQQVTLSCSPISGHRSVSWYQQTPGQGLQFLFEYFSETQRNKGNFPGRFSGRQFSNSRSEMNVSTLELGDSALYLCASSLQGPGTNEKLFFGSGTQLSVL.